A single sample gave rise to the 32 T cell receptor beta chains below, sequenced in a study of T cells in Graves' hyperthyroidism and ophthalmopathy. The TCR beta CDR3 regions underwent amplification using RNA transcripts as the source. The primer set for the first-round RT-PCR of the TCR CDR3 was HTBI. In TCRdb, the multiplex PCR reads were re-called with MiXCR into one record per CDR3 protein. The sample includes around 540,000 distinct CDR3 sequences, more than 45% of them seen just once. The sequenced material came from peripheral blood or thyroid tissue (not recorded which). The receptors here all came from a woman in her late teens or twenties with Graves' hyperthyroidism.

The J gene is TRBJ2-5, the V gene TRBV2; 11 bases align to TRBD2. This CDR3 spans 16 amino acids. Germline CDR1 and CDR2: SNHLY and FYNNEI. Trimming at V came to 8 bases and at J to 5 bases, leaving 13 bases not matched to a gene. In nucleotides, the CDR3 is TGTGCCAGCTCTATAGCGGGAGGGCCCGGTATGGAGACCCAGTACTTC. It is translated as CASSIAGGPGMETQYF.

Ten or more counts support this clonotype. J is TRBJ1-2 and V is TRBV2, with 7 bases aligning to TRBD1. CDR3 length: 14 amino acids. Germline assignment: CDR1 SNHLY and CDR2 FYNNEI. V shed 6 bases, J shed 4 bases, and the junction held 8 bases outside the gene matches. The CDR3 reads CASSPTTGRYGYTF. CDR3 bases: TGTGCCAGCAGCCCGACGACAGGGCGCTATGGCTACACCTTC.

The sample holds a few counts of this clonotype. The V gene is TRBV7-9, the J gene TRBJ1-1, with TRBD1 matching over 8 bases. Trimming took 4 bases from V and 5 from J; bases not matched to a gene: 15. The CDR3 sequence is 17 residues long. Germline-derived CDR1 and CDR2 are SEHNR and FQNEAQ (reference sequence). The chain's CDR3 is CASSSGVQGAMRTEAFF. The CDR3 DNA is TGTGCCAGCAGCTCAGGCGTCCAGGGGGCGATGCGGACTGAAGCTTTCTTT.

Regarding this clonotype: The junction shows a germline mismatch at one end, possibly a read error. The chain couples TRBV7-9 to TRBJ2-7, with 9 bases aligning to TRBD2. Per germline, CDR1 SEHNR and CDR2 FQNEAQ (reference sequence). CDR3 length: 16 amino acids. This chain's CDR3 is CASSRGRVPSIYEQYF. The CDR3 DNA follows: TGCGCCAGCAGCCGCGGGAGGGTACCCTCTATCTACGAGCAGTACTTC.

Note on this clonotype: A clone one base away is much larger, so this may be a read error. The CDR3, as DNA: TGTGCCAGCAGATCACAGTCCGCTGGGGCCAACGTCCTGACTTTC. It translates to CASRSQSAGANVLTF. The rearrangement links TRBV11-1 to TRBJ2-6; no clear D gene. V lost 6 bases, J lost 2 bases, and 11 bases lay in between. The CDR3 is 15 amino acids. Looked up from germline, CDR1 is SGHAT and CDR2 is FQDESV (reference sequence).

The V gene is TRBV6-1, the J gene TRBJ1-5, with 7 bases aligning to TRBD1. This CDR3 contains 14 residues. Germline V gene sequence: CDR1 MNHNS, CDR2 SASEGT. The V and J ends lost 8 bases and 4 bases, in that order; junction bases with no gene match: 8. The CDR3 reads CASSYRGRNQPQHF. The CDR3 nucleotides read TGTGCCAGCTCTTACAGGGGTCGGAATCAGCCCCAGCATTTT.

This clonotype was detected ten times or more. The V call is TRBV2, the J call TRBJ2-6; D unclear. The CDR3 has 13 residues. Germline lookup yields CDR1 SNHLY and CDR2 FYNNEI. The V gene lost 6 bases and the J gene lost 1 base, with 4 bases spanning the gap. In DNA, the CDR3 is TGTGCCAGCAGGGATTCTGGGGCCAACGTCCTGACTTTC. Its protein is CASRDSGANVLTF.

A few counts support this clonotype. The rearrangement uses TRBV12-3 or TRBV12-4 and TRBJ1-1, with D unresolved. There are 12 residues in the CDR3. V was pared by 3 bases and J by 5 bases, with 7 bases between. CDR3 amino acids: CASSFKTTEAFF. CDR3 DNA sequence: TGTGCCAGCAGTTTTAAGACTACTGAAGCTTTCTTT.

The genes are TRBV2 and TRBJ2-7, with D possibly matching TRBD1 (6 bases). The CDR3 runs to 15 residues. Germline V CDR1 and CDR2: SNHLY, FYNNEI. Trimming took off 0 bases at V and 3 bases at J, with 12 bases between the two ends. The CDR3 DNA reads TGTGCCAGCAGTGAAGCGTCCACAGGGTTCTACGAGCAGTACTTC. Its translation: CASSEASTGFYEQYF.

This clonotype was picked up many times. This chain joins TRBV29-1 and TRBJ1-5; D might be TRBD1 (6 bases). V lost 4 bases and J 5 bases, leaving 12 bases between the germline ends. Germline V gives CDR1 SQVTM, CDR2 ANQGSEA. The CDR3 is made up of 13 amino acids. The DNA for the CDR3 is TGCAGCGTTGCACAGGGACTGGATCAGCCCCAGCATTTT. Encoded protein: CSVAQGLDQPQHF.

V and J are TRBV25-1 and TRBJ1-4; a weak D match, TRBD1 (5 bases). Deletions cut 10 bases from V and 6 bases from J, with 15 bases between. In germline, CDR1 is MGHDK, CDR2 SYGVNS. The CDR3 sequence is 13 residues long. The CDR3 loop reads CANRDGGYEKLFF. The CDR3, as DNA: TGTGCCAACCGGGACGGTGGCTATGAAAAACTGTTTTTT.

The chain recombines TRBV7-2 with TRBJ1-2; 8 nucleotides line up with TRBD1. Germline V lookup: CDR1 SGHTA, CDR2 FQGNSA. CDR3 size: 15 residues. V lost 5 bases to trimming and J lost 4 bases; unmatched junction nucleotides: 9. The CDR3 here is CASSHAATGGYGYTF. CDR3 bases: TGTGCCAGCAGCCACGCCGCTACAGGGGGCTATGGCTACACCTTC. The whole variable domain, remainder taken from reference TRBV7-2 and TRBJ1-2, is GAGVSQSPSNKVTEKGKDVELRCDPISGHTALYWYRQSLGQGLEFLIYFQGNSAPDKSGLPSDRFSAERTGGSVSTLTIQRTQQEDSAVYLCASSHAATGGYGYTFGSGTRLTVV.

Comment on this clonotype: No conserved phenylalanine or tryptophan ends this CDR3, so it is likely a read error. The DNA is left out, because the CDR3 cannot be placed on it with certainty; the CDR3 is given as TCRdb lists it. The chain has TRBV12-3 or TRBV12-4 and TRBJ1-3; the tabulated D call, TRBD1, remains unverified against the DNA. The CDR3 adds up to 11 amino acids, both ends counted. The chain's CDR3 is CASSQGDRGRA.

Remarks on this clonotype: Germline and junction disagree at one end, which may indicate a read error. The V call is TRBV2, the J call TRBJ1-3, with no clear D. Per germline, CDR1 SNHLY and CDR2 FYNNEI. The CDR3 consists of 15 residues. The CDR3, as DNA: TGTGCCAGCAGCGGACCGACGATATCTGGAAACACCGTATATTTT. Translating it yields CASSGPTISGNTVYF.

The chain joins TRBV2 to TRBJ2-5; D unclear. V dropped 6 bases and J dropped 0 bases, with 11 bases sitting between them. The CDR3 spans 14 residues. The germline CDR1 and CDR2 sequences are SNHLY and FYNNEI. The CDR3, as DNA: TGTGCCAGCAGGCAGGCCATGTACCAAGAGACCCAGTACTTC. Translation gives CASRQAMYQETQYF.

There are many counts of this clonotype. The CDR3 nucleotides read TGTGCCATCAGTGAGAAGACAAACACTGAAGCTTTCTTT. It specifies CAISEKTNTEAFF. V and J are TRBV10-3 and TRBJ1-1; no firm D call. This CDR3 contains 13 residues. With 2 bases removed from V and 2 bases from J, the gap between germline ends came to 6 bases. The germline V gene encodes CDR1 ENHRY and CDR2 SYGVKD.

Ten or more counts support this clonotype. The chain joins TRBV20-1 to TRBJ2-5, with TRBD2 as a possible D gene (6 bases). Germline V gives CDR1 DFQATT, CDR2 SNEGSKA (reference sequence). Trimming pared 3 bases from V and 2 bases from J, leaving 7 bases between. The CDR3 length is 12 residues. The CDR3 is CSASLAQETQYF. The DNA of the CDR3 is TGCAGTGCTAGTCTAGCGCAAGAGACCCAGTACTTC.

The V call is TRBV13, the J call TRBJ1-1, with D possibly being TRBD1 (5 bases). Germline V lookup: CDR1 PRHDT, CDR2 FYEKMQ (reference sequence). V was shortened by 11 bases and J by 9 bases, with 22 bases between the two germline ends. CDR3 length equals 13 residues. CDR3 DNA: TGTGCCGCCGGGGCGACAGCCTCCTGGAAAGCTTTCTTT. This gives the protein CAAGATASWKAFF.

This clonotype has at least ten counts. V usage is TRBV7-8 and J usage is TRBJ2-5, with TRBD2 matching 10 bases. Germline values: CDR1 SGHVS, CDR2 FQNEAQ. This CDR3 has 15 amino acids. J was trimmed by 4 bases and V by 5 bases; bases with no gene match: 7. CDR3 sequence reads: CASSGGLARTETQYF. The CDR3, as DNA: TGTGCCAGCAGCGGGGGACTAGCGAGGACAGAGACCCAGTACTTC.

Comments on this clonotype: Relative to the germline gene, one junction end is altered; a read error may explain this. This chain connects TRBV7-6 to TRBJ2-6; 11 bases line up with TRBD1. The CDR3 is 16 amino acids. Germline V gene lookup returns CDR1 SGHVS and CDR2 FNYEAQ. CDR3 bases: TGTGCCAGCAGCCAAGTCTCCGGGACAGGGGGCAACGTCCTGACTTTC. Translated: CASSQVSGTGGNVLTF.

The table lists this clonotype with a few counts. The CDR3 DNA reads TGTGCCAGCAGCTCCCGTCGAAGTTACGAGCAGTACTTC. Translating it yields CASSSRRSYEQYF. This rearrangement joins TRBV7-9 to TRBJ2-7; no definite D call. The CDR3 spans 13 residues. From germline, CDR1 is SEHNR and CDR2 FQNEAQ (reference sequence). Trimming took 4 bases from V and 4 from J, leaving 11 bases between them.

The CDR3 DNA reads as TGTGCCAGCAGCCGAGGGCCGGGACCGCTGAACACTGAAGCTTTCTTT. The encoded protein is CASSRGPGPLNTEAFF. The chain is built from TRBV25-1 and TRBJ1-1; tentative D call: TRBD1 (5 bases). The germline V gene encodes CDR1 MGHDK and CDR2 SYGVNS. The CDR3 is 16 amino acids. Trimming left V 6 bases short and J 0 bases short, with 17 bases between.

V gene TRBV12-5 combines with J gene TRBJ2-5; perhaps TRBD2 as D (6 bases). The germline V gene has CDR1 LGHNT and CDR2 FRNRAP. Trimming left V 1 base short and J 4 bases short, with 10 bases between. This CDR3 spans 14 amino acids. CDR3 in amino acids: CASGLAAGGETQYF. CDR3 sequence (DNA): TGTGCTAGTGGTTTGGCCGCCGGGGGAGAGACCCAGTACTTC.

To note about this clonotype: This clone may be a read error of a much larger clone one base away. V and J are TRBV20-1 and TRBJ2-5; D is unresolved. The CDR3 extends over 14 amino acids. The V gene lost 2 bases and the J gene lost 5 bases, with 15 bases spanning the gap. The germline gives CDR1 DFQATT, CDR2 SNEGSKA (reference sequence). The CDR3 DNA reads as TGCAGTGCTAGACTTCGACCGCAGACGGAGACCCAGTACTTC. Translated, it gives CSARLRPQTETQYF.

This clonotype was detected many times. Sequence at one end of the junction differs from germline and may be a read error. The chain combines TRBV10-3 with TRBJ1-6; no firm D call. Germline V CDR1 and CDR2: ENHRY, SYGVKD. This CDR3 contains 11 residues. CDR3 coding DNA: TGTGCCAGCAGTGACAATTCACCCCTCCACTTT. Translated, it gives CASSDNSPLHF.

The V gene is TRBV12-3 or TRBV12-4, the J gene TRBJ2-5, with TRBD1 matching over 9 bases. The CDR3 extends over 15 amino acids. Germline trimming cut 3 bases from V and 0 bases from J; bases unmatched to any gene: 2. The DNA for the CDR3 is TGTGCCAGCAGTTTCGGGACAGGGTACCAAGAGACCCAGTACTTC. As protein: CASSFGTGYQETQYF.

This clonotype was detected many times. This rearrangement joins TRBV15 to TRBJ1-2, with D perhaps matching TRBD1 (5 bases). Trimming removed 3 bases from V and 2 bases from J, with 10 bases in between. Germline V lookup: CDR1 LNHNV, CDR2 YYDKDF (reference sequence). The CDR3 runs to 14 residues. This CDR3 is CATSSRDQNYGYTF. The CDR3 DNA sequence: TGTGCCACCAGCAGTAGGGACCAAAACTATGGCTACACCTTC.

This clonotype has at least ten counts. The gene calls are TRBV14 and TRBJ1-1; no firm D call. Trimming pared 2 bases from V and 3 bases from J, leaving 4 bases between. The CDR3 is 12 residues long. Germline V gene data show CDR1 as SGHDN and CDR2 as FVKESK. CDR3 DNA: TGTGCCAGCAGCCAAAGGTACACTGAAGCTTTCTTT. Encoded protein: CASSQRYTEAFF. Based on the CDR3 plus reference TRBV14 and TRBJ1-1, the full variable domain is EAGVTQFPSHSVIEKGQTVTLRCDPISGHDNLYWYRRVMGKEIKFLLHFVKESKQDESGMPNNRFLAERTGGTYSTLKVQPAELEDSGVYFCASSQRYTEAFFGQGTRLTVV.

This clonotype has a count of ten or more. The chain uses TRBV7-2 and TRBJ1-4, with TRBD1 matching 7 bases. The CDR3 is made up of 14 amino acids. The J segment lost 5 bases and the V segment lost 4 bases, leaving 4 bases of the junction unmatched. Germline-derived CDR1 and CDR2 are SGHTA and FQGNSA. The CDR3 loop is CASSSRQGNEKLFF. The CDR3 DNA reads as TGTGCCAGCAGCTCCAGACAGGGAAATGAAAAACTGTTTTTT.

The chain employs TRBV6-5 and TRBJ1-4; 7 bases line up with TRBD1. Germline V CDR1 and CDR2: MNHEY, SVGAGI. J lost 3 bases, V lost 4 bases, and 14 bases had no gene match. The CDR3 is made up of 18 amino acids. CDR3 region: CASSSHRQGALANEKLFF. CDR3 nucleotide sequence: TGTGCCAGCAGTTCCCATCGACAGGGAGCGTTGGCTAATGAAAAACTGTTTTTT.

The gene calls are TRBV14 and TRBJ2-4; TRBD2 is a possible D gene (6 bases). Trimming shortened V by 6 bases and J by 7 bases, and 13 bases separated the two germline ends. CDR1 and CDR2 from the germline V gene are SGHDN and FVKESK. The CDR3 totals 13 residues. This CDR3 is CASSRGRRNIQYF. The CDR3 DNA follows: TGTGCCAGCAGTCGGGGGAGGCGGAACATTCAGTACTTC.

The chain carries TRBV29-1 and TRBJ2-5; D could derive from TRBD1 or TRBD2 (5 bases each). The germline V and J ends were trimmed by 5 bases and 4 bases, with 11 bases remaining between them. Germline loops: CDR1 SQVTM, CDR2 ANQGSEA. The CDR3 is 12 residues long. The CDR3 region has the DNA TGCAGCGTTACGGGGCAGTTAGAGACCCAGTACTTC. This codes for CSVTGQLETQYF.